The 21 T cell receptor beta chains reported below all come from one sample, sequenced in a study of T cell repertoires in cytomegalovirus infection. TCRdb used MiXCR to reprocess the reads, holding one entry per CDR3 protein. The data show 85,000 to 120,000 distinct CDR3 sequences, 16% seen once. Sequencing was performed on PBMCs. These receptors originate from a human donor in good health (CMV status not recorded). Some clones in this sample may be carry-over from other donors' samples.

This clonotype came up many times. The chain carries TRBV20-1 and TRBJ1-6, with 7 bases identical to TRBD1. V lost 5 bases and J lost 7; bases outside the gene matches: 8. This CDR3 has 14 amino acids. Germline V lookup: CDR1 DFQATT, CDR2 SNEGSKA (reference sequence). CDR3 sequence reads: CSAFKGAKNSPLHF. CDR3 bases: TGCAGTGCTTTTAAGGGGGCGAAAAATTCACCCCTCCACTTT.

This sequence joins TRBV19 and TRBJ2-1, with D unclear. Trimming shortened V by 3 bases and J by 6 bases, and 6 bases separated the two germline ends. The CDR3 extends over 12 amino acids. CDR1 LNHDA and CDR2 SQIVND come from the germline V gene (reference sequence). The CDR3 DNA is TGTGCCAGTAGTATCCCGGGCAATGAGCAGTTCTTC. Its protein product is CASSIPGNEQFF.

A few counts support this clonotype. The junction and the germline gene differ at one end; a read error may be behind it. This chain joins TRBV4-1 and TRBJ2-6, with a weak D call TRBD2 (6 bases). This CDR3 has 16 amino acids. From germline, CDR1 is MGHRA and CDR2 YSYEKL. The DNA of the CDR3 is TGTGCCAGCAGCCAAGATCCTAGCGCTGGGGCCAACGTCCTGACTTTC. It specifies CASSQDPSAGANVLTF.

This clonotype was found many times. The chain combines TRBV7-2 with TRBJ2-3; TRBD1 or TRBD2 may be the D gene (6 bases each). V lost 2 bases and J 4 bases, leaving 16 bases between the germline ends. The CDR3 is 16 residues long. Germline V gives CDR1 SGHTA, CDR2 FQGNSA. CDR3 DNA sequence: TGTGCCAGCAGCTTACCCCGGGGGCTGGGAGCAGATACGCAGTATTTT. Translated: CASSLPRGLGADTQYF.

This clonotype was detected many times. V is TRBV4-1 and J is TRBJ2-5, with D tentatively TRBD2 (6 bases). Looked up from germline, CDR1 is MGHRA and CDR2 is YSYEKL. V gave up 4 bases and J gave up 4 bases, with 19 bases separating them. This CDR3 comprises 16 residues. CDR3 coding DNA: TGCGCCAGCAGCCCCGCCAGGGACTTCTTCCGAGAGACCCAGTACTTC. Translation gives CASSPARDFFRETQYF.

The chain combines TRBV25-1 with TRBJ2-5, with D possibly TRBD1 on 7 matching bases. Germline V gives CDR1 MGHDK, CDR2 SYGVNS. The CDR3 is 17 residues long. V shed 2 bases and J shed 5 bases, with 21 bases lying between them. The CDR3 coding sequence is TGTGCCAGCAGTGAAGGGGTCGGTGAACAGGGGAGGGAGACCCAGTACTTC. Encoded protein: CASSEGVGEQGRETQYF.

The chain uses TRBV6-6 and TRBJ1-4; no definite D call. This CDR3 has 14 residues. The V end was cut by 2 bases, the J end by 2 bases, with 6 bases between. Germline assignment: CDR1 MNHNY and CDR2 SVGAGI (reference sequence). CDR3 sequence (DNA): TGTGCCAGCAGTTACGTGTTTACTAATGAAAAACTGTTTTTT. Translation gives CASSYVFTNEKLFF.

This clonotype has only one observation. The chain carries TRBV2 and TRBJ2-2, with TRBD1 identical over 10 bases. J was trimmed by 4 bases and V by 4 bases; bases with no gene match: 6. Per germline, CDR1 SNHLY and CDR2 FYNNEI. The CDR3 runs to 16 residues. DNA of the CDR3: TGTGCCAGCAGTGGACAGGGGGCGCCGGGCACCGGGGAGCTGTTTTTT. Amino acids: CASSGQGAPGTGELFF.

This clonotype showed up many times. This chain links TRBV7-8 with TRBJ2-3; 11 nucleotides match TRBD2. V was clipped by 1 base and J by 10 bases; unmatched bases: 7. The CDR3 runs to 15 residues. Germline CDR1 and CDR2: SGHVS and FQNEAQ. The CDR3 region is CASSLELAGDAAQYF. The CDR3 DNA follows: TGTGCCAGCAGCTTAGAACTAGCGGGGGATGCGGCGCAGTATTTT. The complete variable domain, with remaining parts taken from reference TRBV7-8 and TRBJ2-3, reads GAGVSQSPRYKVAKRGQDVALRCDPISGHVSLFWYQQALGQGPEFLTYFQNEAQLDKSGLPSDRFFAERPEGSVSTLKIQRTQQEDSAVYLCASSLELAGDAAQYFGPGTRLTVL.

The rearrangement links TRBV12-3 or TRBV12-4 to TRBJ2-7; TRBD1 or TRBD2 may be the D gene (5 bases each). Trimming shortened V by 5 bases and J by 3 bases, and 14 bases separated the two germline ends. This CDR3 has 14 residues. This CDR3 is CASSVQGVHYEQYF. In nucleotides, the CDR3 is TGTGCCAGCAGTGTCCAGGGAGTCCACTACGAGCAGTACTTC.

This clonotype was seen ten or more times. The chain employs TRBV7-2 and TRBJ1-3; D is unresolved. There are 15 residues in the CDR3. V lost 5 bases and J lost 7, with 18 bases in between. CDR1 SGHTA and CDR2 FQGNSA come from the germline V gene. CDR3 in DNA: TGTGCCAGCAGCCCGACCGAAAAAAACCGGAACACCATATATTTT. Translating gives CASSPTEKNRNTIYF.

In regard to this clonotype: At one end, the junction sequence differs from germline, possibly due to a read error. The CDR3 region is CPSSPTLGTNGEKLFF. The CDR3 bases are TGTCCCAGCTCACCGACGCTCGGAACTAATGGGGAAAAACTGTTTTTT. The chain combines TRBV18 with TRBJ1-4; D ambiguous. The CDR3 has 16 amino acids. CDR1 and CDR2 (germline): KGHSH, LQKENI.

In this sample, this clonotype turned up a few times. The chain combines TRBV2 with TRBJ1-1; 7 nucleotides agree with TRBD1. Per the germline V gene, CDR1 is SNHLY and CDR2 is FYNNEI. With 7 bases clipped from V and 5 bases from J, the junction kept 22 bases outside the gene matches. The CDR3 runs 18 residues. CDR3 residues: CASTKTRDSWGVGTEAFF. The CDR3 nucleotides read TGTGCCAGCACTAAGACACGGGACAGTTGGGGTGTAGGGACTGAAGCTTTCTTT.

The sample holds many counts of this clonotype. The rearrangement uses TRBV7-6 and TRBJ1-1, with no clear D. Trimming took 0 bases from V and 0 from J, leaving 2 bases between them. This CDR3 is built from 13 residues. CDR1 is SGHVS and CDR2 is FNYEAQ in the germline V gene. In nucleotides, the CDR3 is TGTGCCAGCAGCTTAGCGCTGAACACTGAAGCTTTCTTT. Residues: CASSLALNTEAFF.

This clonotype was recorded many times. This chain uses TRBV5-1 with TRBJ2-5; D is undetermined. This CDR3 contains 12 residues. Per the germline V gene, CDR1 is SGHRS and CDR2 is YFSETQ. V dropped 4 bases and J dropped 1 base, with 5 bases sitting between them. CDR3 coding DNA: TGCGCCAGCAGCGAGCGCCAAGAGACCCAGTACTTC. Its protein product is CASSERQETQYF.

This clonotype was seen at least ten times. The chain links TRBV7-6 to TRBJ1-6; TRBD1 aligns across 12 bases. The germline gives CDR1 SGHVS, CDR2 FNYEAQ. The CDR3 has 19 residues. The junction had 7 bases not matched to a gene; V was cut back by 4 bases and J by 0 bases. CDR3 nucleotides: TGTGCCAGCAGCTCCGGGACAGGGGGCTCCGTCTCCTATAATTCACCCCTCCACTTT. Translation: CASSSGTGGSVSYNSPLHF.

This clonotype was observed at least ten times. Here the CDR3 DNA reads TGTGCCAGCAGCCCCCGTGCGGTTAATGAAAAACTGTTTTTT. It translates to CASSPRAVNEKLFF. The chain carries TRBV7-2 and TRBJ1-4; D call uncertain. CDR3 length equals 14 residues. Germline CDR1 is SGHTA and CDR2 is FQGNSA. The V end lost 5 bases, the J end lost 4 bases, and 11 bases lay between the germline ends.

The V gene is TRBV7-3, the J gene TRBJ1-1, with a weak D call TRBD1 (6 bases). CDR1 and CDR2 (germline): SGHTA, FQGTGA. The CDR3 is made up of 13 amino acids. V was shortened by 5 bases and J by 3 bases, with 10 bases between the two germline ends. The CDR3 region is CASSHTGYTEAFF. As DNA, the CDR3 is TGTGCCAGCAGCCATACAGGGTACACTGAAGCTTTCTTT. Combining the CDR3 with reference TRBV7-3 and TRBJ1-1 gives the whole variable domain GAGVSQTPSNKVTEKGKYVELRCDPISGHTALYWYRQSLGQGPEFLIYFQGTGAADDSGLPNDRFFAVRPEGSVSTLKIQRTERGDSAVYLCASSHTGYTEAFFGQGTRLTVV.

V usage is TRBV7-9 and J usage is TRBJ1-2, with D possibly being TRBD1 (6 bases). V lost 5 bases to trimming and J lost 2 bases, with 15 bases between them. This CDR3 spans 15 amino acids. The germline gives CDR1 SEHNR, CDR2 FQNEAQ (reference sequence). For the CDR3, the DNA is TGTGCCAGCAGCCCCAATTCAGGGGAAAACTATGGCTACACCTTC. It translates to CASSPNSGENYGYTF.

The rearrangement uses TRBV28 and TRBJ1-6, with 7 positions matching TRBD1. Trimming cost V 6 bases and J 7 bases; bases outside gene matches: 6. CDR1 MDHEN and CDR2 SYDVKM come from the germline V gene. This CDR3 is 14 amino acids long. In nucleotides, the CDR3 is TGTGCCAGCAGCTGGGACAGAATGAATTCACCCCTCCACTTT. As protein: CASSWDRMNSPLHF.

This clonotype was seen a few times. The CDR3 reads CASSLDPAGTQYF. In nucleotides, the CDR3 is TGTGCCAGCAGCTTAGACCCCGCGGGGACCCAGTACTTC. The rearrangement uses TRBV7-2 and TRBJ2-5; maybe TRBD2 (5 bases). This CDR3 is 13 amino acids long. Germline CDR1 SGHTA, CDR2 FQGNSA. V lost 1 base to trimming and J lost 7 bases, with 10 bases between them.